The 4 T cell receptor beta chains listed next were all sequenced from one sample in a study of early T cells in non-severe SARS-CoV-2 infection. One entry per CDR3 protein, called by TCRdb with MiXCR from the 5' RACE reads. This sample has around 67,000 distinct CDR3 sequences, with about an eighth found just once. Specimen: whole blood, collected at baseline. The origin of the receptors is an adult who was a healthcare worker with PCR-confirmed SARS-CoV-2 infection or an uninfected control (not recorded which).

This clonotype has only a few counts. The gene calls are TRBV11-2 and TRBJ2-5; D not certain. The germline V and J ends were trimmed by 1 base and 5 bases, with 5 bases remaining between them. The CDR3 totals 12 residues. Germline-derived CDR1 and CDR2 are SGHAT and FQNNGV. This CDR3 is CASSLVWETQYF. For the CDR3, the DNA is TGTGCCAGCAGCTTAGTTTGGGAGACCCAGTACTTC.

The DNA for the CDR3 is TGTGCCAGCAGCCCTGGCGGGGGGCCCTACGAGCAGTACTTC. It codes for CASSPGGGPYEQYF. The V gene is TRBV7-9, the J gene TRBJ2-7; TRBD2 agrees at 8 bases. Germline V gives CDR1 SEHNR, CDR2 FQNEAQ (reference sequence). V lost 5 bases to trimming and J lost 2 bases; unmatched junction nucleotides: 5. The CDR3 spans 14 residues.

V and J are TRBV6-4 and TRBJ2-3, with 13 positions matching TRBD2. The CDR3 extends over 15 amino acids. Germline V gene data show CDR1 as MRHNA and CDR2 as SNTAGT. Trimming at V came to 10 bases and at J to 7 bases, leaving 11 bases not matched to a gene. CDR3 nucleotide sequence: TGTGCCACCCGAGTCGGGACTAGCGGGACCTATACGCAGTATTTT. The encoded protein is CATRVGTSGTYTQYF.

This clonotype has only a few counts. The chain employs TRBV29-1 and TRBJ1-1, with 9 bases fitting TRBD1. The CDR3 has 13 amino acids. V lost 1 base to trimming and J lost 5 bases; unmatched junction nucleotides: 2. Germline V gives CDR1 SQVTM, CDR2 ANQGSEA. The CDR3 loop reads CSVEGDRETEAFF. The CDR3 coding sequence is TGCAGCGTTGAAGGGGACAGGGAAACTGAAGCTTTCTTT. Looking up the rest from reference TRBV29-1 and TRBJ1-1 gives the full variable domain: SAVISQKPSRDICQRGTSLTIQCQVDSQVTMMFWYRQQPGQSLTLIATANQGSEATYESGFVIDKFPISRPNLTFSTLTVSNMSPEDSSIYLCSVEGDRETEAFFGQGTRLTVV.